The 5 T cell receptor beta chains presented below share a single source sample, sequenced in a study of human T cells and chemical hapten exposure (dated by TCRdb to the early 2020s). Interpreted using the paper, the time point label stands for: patch test 3, about 24 weeks after DPC sensitization. Taken with the paper, the label for treatment or condition translates to: therapeutic diphenylcyclopropenone sensitization with weekly scalp DPC. Libraries came from RACE. This sample was sequenced with a NextSeq 500. TCRdb redid the processing of the public reads, applying fastp at Q25 and MiXCR, and retained in-frame beta chains. All rows with the same CDR3 protein become a single entry with the most common DNA and genes. Within this sample are roughly 90,000 distinct CDR3 sequences, with about a tenth of them counted one time only. The ten largest clones take up around 1.1% of the sample. The sequences come from whole blood, collected in connection with sensitization to the hapten diphenylcyclopropenone (DPC). The receptors shown here come from a woman aged 25 to 45 with alopecia areata. Some clones in this sample may be carry-over from other donors' samples.

Ten or more counts support this clonotype. The chain combines TRBV5-4 with TRBJ2-1; 13 nucleotides agree with TRBD2. Germline values: CDR1 SGHNT, CDR2 YYREEE (reference sequence). V lost 1 base to trimming and J lost 5 bases; unmatched junction nucleotides: 6. There are 17 residues in the CDR3. The CDR3, as DNA: TGTGCCAGCAGCTTGACTAGCGGGAGGGCCTGGAACAATGAGCAGTTCTTC. Amino acids: CASSLTSGRAWNNEQFF.

This clonotype was counted ten times or more. The chain couples TRBV14 to TRBJ2-5; D is tentatively TRBD1 or TRBD2 (6 bases each). The V and J ends lost 1 base and 7 bases respectively, with 10 bases between them. The CDR3 sequence is 13 residues long. Germline CDR1 and CDR2: SGHDN and FVKESK. The chain's CDR3 is CASSQAGAGTQYF. Here the CDR3 DNA reads TGTGCCAGCAGCCAAGCGGGGGCCGGGACCCAGTACTTC. The complete variable domain, with remaining parts taken from reference TRBV14 and TRBJ2-5, reads EAGVTQFPSHSVIEKGQTVTLRCDPISGHDNLYWYRRVMGKEIKFLLHFVKESKQDESGMPNNRFLAERTGGTYSTLKVQPAELEDSGVYFCASSQAGAGTQYFGPGTRLLVL.

This chain links TRBV28 with TRBJ2-7; D is unclear. The ends were cut back, 3 bases at V and 7 bases at J, with 7 bases in the middle. Germline CDR1 reads MDHEN; CDR2 reads SYDVKM. The CDR3 consists of 11 residues. The CDR3 protein is CASSFGPEQYV. The CDR3 DNA follows: TGTGCCAGCAGTTTCGGCCCAGAGCAGTACGTC.

The chain has TRBV20-1 and TRBJ1-4; weak D call: TRBD1 (5 bases). Germline V gene sequence: CDR1 DFQATT, CDR2 SNEGSKA (reference sequence). V was clipped by 0 bases and J by 5 bases, with 13 bases between them. There are 15 residues in the CDR3. CDR3 in DNA: TGCAGTGCTAGAGATTTGGGACTAGGGAATGAAAAACTGTTTTTT. It translates to CSARDLGLGNEKLFF.

The sample holds a few counts of this clonotype. The V gene is TRBV28, the J gene TRBJ2-2; tentatively, D is TRBD1 (5 bases). Germline V gene data show CDR1 as MDHEN and CDR2 as SYDVKM. This CDR3 is 16 amino acids long. V lost 3 bases and J lost 2, with 13 bases in between. In nucleotides, the CDR3 is TGTGCCAGCAGTTTTTCAGGGTTGGACAACACCGGGGAGCTGTTTTTT. Translated, it gives CASSFSGLDNTGELFF.